This TCR beta chain was sequenced during a study of cytomegalovirus exposure and HLA in healthy donors. Study-level results: Later analysis showed TCR association rates varying by HLA locus, highest for DRB1 and lowest for HLA-C. The dataset shows that most TCR sequences were rare, while some public TCRs occurred in many donors.

This clone was seen a handful of times. Its target is unknown. The PCR ran on 60 Vbeta and 13 Jbeta primers. Generated by immunoSEQ multiplex PCR, the TCRdb table keeps only in-frame clones and is missing some. The sample has 150,000 or so clones; just under 75% are singletons. From germline, CDR1 is SQVTM and CDR2 ANQGSEA. The CDR3 contains 13 residues. The germline V and J ends were trimmed by 4 bases and 1 base, with 10 bases remaining between them. Input material: PBMCs. The genes are TRBV29-1 and TRBJ1-1; D is possibly TRBD1 (5 bases). This TCR was sampled from a woman between 18 and 29 years old in good health and CMV-seronegative. This CDR3 is CSVVGTPNTEAFF. DNA of the CDR3: TGCAGCGTTGTCGGGACTCCGAACACTGAAGCTTTCTTT. Using reference TRBV29-1 and TRBJ1-1 for the parts outside the CDR3, the full variable domain is SAVISQKPSRDICQRGTSLTIQCQVDSQVTMMFWYRQQPGQSLTLIATANQGSEATYESGFVIDKFPISRPNLTFSTLTVSNMSPEDSSIYLCSVVGTPNTEAFFGQGTRLTVV.